The sequence of this T cell receptor (beta chain) was determined in a study of T cells in Graves' hyperthyroidism and ophthalmopathy. Study-level results: Researchers report that a 13 V-J model separated ophthalmopathy from stable hyperthyroidism. Blood samples included most of the expanded thyroid clonotypes exceeding 0.001.

Patients were aged 18 to 65, had disease duration under 2 months, and had newly diagnosed hyperthyroidism. This clonotype was observed a handful of times. Its antigen is not identified. CDR3 length: 12 residues. With 6 bases removed from V and 4 bases from J, the gap between germline ends came to 9 bases. CDR1 and CDR2 from the germline V gene are SNHLY and FYNNEI. Amplification of TCR beta CDR3 regions used RNA as the template. The HTBI primer set drove a first-round RT-PCR of the TCR CDR3. TCRdb passed the multiplex PCR reads through MiXCR, listing each CDR3 protein once. In the table there are a few hundred thousand distinct CDR3 sequences, about 43% of which are singletons.

Sequencing was performed on peripheral blood or thyroid tissue (not recorded which). The clonotype was recovered from a woman under 30 with Graves' hyperthyroidism. V is TRBV2 and J is TRBJ1-1; a weak D match, TRBD1 (5 bases). In DNA form, the CDR3 reads TGTGCCAGCAGCGAGAGGGGCACTGAAGCTTTCTTT. Encoded protein: CASSERGTEAFF.